This TCR beta chain was sequenced for a study of T cell changes during pregnancy in multiple sclerosis. Produced via immunoSEQ multiplex PCR; TCRdb's table is partial and in-frame only. The profile shows approximately 90,000 clones, approximately 90% of them singletons. Per germline, CDR1 SGHTA and CDR2 FQGTGA. The length of the CDR3 is 14 residues. This clone has just one count. The germline gene is not matched at one end of the junction; a read error may be the cause. The V call is TRBV7-3, the J call TRBJ2-5, with TRBD2 identical over 8 bases. This specimen consisted of peripheral blood, obtained before pregnancy. This receptor was identified in a female donor with multiple sclerosis, enrolled in a pregnancy study. The CDR3 sequence is CASSLTSGEETQYF. As DNA, the CDR3 is TGTGCCAGCAGTTTAACTAGCGGTGAAGAGACCCAGTACTTC.